This T cell receptor beta chain was retrieved from a study of OX40 agonist ivuxolimab in advanced cancers. Study as a whole: Treatment received earlier with anti-PD-1, anti-PD-L1 or anti-CTLA-4 agents was allowed, and roughly 40% had some.

V dropped 7 bases and J dropped 0 bases, with 7 bases sitting between them. Germline CDR1 SQVTM, CDR2 ANQGSEA. CDR3 size: 12 residues. The repertoire was sequenced with immunoSEQ multiplex PCR; TCRdb's copy has only in-frame clones and lacks some. This table has nearly 60,000 clones, approximately 88% appearing once. Sampling times: baseline, cycle 4 day 1, cycle 7 day 1. The input for sequencing was CD4+ or CD8+ T cells sorted from blood, taken in a trial of the OX40 agonist ivuxolimab. V gene TRBV29-1 combines with J gene TRBJ1-5; no clear D. The clonotype was recovered from an adult with an advanced solid tumor such as melanoma, head and neck, liver or kidney cancer. The chain's CDR3 is CSAIYSNQPQHF. The CDR3 DNA is TGCAGCGCCATTTATAGCAATCAGCCCCAGCATTTT.